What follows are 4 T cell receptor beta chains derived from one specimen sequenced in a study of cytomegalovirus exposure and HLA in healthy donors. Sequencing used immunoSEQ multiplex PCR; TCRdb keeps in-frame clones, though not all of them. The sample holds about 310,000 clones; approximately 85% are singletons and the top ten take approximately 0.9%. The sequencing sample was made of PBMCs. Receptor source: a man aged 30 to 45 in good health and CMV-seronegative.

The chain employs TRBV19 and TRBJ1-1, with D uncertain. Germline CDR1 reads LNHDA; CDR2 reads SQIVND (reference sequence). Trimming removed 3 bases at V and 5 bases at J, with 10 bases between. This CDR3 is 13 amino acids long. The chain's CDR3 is CASSILPGTEAFF. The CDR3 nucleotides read TGTGCCAGTAGTATTCTCCCGGGGACTGAAGCTTTCTTT.

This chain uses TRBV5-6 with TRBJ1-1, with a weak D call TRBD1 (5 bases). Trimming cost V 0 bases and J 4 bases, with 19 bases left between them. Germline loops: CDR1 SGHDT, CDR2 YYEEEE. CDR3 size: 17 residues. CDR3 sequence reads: CASSLGPWGRESTEAFF. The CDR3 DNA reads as TGTGCCAGCAGCTTGGGTCCGTGGGGGAGGGAGTCCACTGAAGCTTTCTTT.

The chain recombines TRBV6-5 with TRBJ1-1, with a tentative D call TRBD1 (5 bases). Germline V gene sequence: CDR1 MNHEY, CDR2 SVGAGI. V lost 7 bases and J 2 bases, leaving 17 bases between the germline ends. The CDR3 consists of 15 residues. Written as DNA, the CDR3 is TGTGCCAGCAAGCAGTTACTTCAGGGAAACACTGAAGCTTTCTTT. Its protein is CASKQLLQGNTEAFF.

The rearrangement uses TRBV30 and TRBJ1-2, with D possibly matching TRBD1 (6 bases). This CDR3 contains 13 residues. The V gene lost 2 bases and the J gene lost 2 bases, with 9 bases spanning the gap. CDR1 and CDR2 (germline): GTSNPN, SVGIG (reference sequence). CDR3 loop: CAWSQDRNYGYTF. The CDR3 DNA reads TGTGCCTGGAGTCAGGACAGAAACTATGGCTACACCTTC.